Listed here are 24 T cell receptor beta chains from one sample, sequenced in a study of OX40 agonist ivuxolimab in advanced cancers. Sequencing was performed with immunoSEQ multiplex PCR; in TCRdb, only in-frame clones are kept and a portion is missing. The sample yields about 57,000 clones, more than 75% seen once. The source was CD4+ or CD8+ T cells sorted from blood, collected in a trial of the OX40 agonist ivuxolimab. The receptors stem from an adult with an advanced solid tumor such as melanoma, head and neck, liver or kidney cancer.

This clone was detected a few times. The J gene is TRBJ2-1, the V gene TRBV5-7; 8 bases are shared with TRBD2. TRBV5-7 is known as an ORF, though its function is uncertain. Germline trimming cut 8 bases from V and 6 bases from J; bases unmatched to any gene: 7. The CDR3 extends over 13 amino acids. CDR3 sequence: CARAGRGGNEQFF. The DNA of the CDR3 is TGTGCCAGGGCCGGGAGGGGGGGCAATGAGCAGTTCTTC.

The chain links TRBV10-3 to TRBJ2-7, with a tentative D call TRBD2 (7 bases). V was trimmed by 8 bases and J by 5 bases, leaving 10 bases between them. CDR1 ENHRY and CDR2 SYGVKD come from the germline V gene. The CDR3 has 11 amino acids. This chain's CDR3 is CAIGGGHEQYF. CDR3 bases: TGTGCCATCGGGGGGGGCCACGAGCAGTACTTC.

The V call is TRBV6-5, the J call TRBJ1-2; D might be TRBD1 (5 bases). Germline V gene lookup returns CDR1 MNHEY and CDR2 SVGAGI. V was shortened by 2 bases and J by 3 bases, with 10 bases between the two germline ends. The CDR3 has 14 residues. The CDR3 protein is CASSYRVGDYGYTF. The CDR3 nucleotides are TGTGCCAGCAGTTACAGGGTGGGGGACTATGGCTACACCTTC.

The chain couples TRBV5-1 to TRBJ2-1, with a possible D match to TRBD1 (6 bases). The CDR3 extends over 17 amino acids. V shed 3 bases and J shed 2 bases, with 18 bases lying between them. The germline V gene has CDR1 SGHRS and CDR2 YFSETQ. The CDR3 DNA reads TGCGCCAGCAGCTCCAACGAATTCAGGGGAACCTACAATGAGCAGTTCTTC. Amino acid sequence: CASSSNEFRGTYNEQFF.

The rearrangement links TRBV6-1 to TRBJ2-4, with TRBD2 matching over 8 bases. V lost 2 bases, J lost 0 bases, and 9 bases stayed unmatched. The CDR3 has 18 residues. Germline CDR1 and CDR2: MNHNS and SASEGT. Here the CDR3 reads CASSERIGGGLAKNIQYF. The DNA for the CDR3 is TGTGCCAGCAGTGAAAGGATCGGGGGGGGGCTAGCCAAAAACATTCAGTACTTC.

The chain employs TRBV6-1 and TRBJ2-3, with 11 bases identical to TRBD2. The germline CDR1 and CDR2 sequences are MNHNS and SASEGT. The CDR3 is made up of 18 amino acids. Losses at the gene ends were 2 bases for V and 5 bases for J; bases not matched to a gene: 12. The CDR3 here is CASSEQRGSGGAGDTQYF. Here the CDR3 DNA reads TGTGCCAGCAGTGAACAACGTGGTAGCGGGGGGGCCGGAGATACGCAGTATTTT.

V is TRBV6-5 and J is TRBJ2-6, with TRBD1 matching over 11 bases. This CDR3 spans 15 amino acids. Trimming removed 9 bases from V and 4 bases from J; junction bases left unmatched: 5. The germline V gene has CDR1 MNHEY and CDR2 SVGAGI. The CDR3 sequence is CASSDRGLGANVLTF. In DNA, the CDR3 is TGTGCCAGTTCGGACAGGGGGCTAGGGGCCAACGTCCTGACTTTC.

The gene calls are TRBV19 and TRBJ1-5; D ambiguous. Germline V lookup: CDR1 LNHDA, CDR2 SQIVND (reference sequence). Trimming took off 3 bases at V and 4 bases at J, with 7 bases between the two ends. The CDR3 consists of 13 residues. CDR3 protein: CASSMQVNQPQHF. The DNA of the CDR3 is TGTGCCAGTAGTATGCAGGTTAATCAGCCCCAGCATTTT. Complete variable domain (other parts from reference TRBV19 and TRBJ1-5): DGGITQSPKYLFRKEGQNVTLSCEQNLNHDAMYWYRQDPGQGLRLIYYSQIVNDFQKGDIAEGYSVSREKKESFPLTVTSAQKNPTAFYLCASSMQVNQPQHFGDGTRLSIL.

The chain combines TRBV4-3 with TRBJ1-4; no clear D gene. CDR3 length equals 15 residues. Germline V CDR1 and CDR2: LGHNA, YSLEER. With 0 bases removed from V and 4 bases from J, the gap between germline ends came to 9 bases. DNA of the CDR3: TGCGCCAGCAGCCAAGAGCATCGCCTTAATGAAAAACTGTTTTTT. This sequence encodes CASSQEHRLNEKLFF.

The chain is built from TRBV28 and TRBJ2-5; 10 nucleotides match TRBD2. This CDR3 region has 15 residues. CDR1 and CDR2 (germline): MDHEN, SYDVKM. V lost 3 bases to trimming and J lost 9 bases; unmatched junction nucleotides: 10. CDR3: CASSFDSSGGAAQYF. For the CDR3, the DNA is TGTGCCAGCAGTTTCGACTCCAGCGGGGGGGCCGCCCAGTACTTC.

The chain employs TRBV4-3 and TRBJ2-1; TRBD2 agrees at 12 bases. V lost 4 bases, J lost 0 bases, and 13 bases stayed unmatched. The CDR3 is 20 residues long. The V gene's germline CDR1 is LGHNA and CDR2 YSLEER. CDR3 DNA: TGCGCCAGCAGCCTCGACTTCCTAGCGGGAGGGTTAAGCTCCTACAATGAGCAGTTCTTC. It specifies CASSLDFLAGGLSSYNEQFF.

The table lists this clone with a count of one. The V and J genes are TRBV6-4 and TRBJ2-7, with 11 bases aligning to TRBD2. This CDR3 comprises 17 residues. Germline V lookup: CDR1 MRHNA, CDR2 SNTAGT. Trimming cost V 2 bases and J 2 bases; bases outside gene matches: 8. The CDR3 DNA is TGTGCCAGCAGTGACCCTGCAACTAGCGGGAGACCCTACGAGCAGTACTTC. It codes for CASSDPATSGRPYEQYF.

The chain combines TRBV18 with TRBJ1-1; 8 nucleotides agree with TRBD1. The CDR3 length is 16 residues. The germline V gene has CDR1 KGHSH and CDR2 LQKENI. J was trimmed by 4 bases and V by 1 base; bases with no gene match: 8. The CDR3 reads CASSPRTGGGITEAFF. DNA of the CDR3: TGTGCCAGCTCACCACGCACAGGGGGAGGGATCACTGAAGCTTTCTTT.

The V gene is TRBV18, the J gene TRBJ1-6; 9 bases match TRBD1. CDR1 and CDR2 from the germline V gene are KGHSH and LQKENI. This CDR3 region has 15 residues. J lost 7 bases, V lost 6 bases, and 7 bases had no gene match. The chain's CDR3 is CASSRDRAENSPLHF. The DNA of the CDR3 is TGTGCCAGCTCGAGGGACAGGGCGGAGAATTCACCCCTCCACTTT.

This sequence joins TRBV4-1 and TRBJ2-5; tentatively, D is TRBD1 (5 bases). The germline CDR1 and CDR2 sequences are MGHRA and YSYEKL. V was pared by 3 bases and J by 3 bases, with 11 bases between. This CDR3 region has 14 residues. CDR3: CASSHQTGEETQYF. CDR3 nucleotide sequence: TGCGCCAGCAGCCATCAAACAGGCGAAGAGACCCAGTACTTC.

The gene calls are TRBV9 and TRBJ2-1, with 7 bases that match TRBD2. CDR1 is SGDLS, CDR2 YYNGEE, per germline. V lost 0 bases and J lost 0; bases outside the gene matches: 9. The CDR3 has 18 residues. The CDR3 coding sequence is TGTGCCAGCAGCGTAGAGTGGGAGGGCGGGAGCTCCTACAATGAGCAGTTCTTC. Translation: CASSVEWEGGSSYNEQFF.

The CDR3 sequence is CASSQVGSGRGTDTQYF. As DNA, the CDR3 is TGTGCCAGCAGCCAAGTGGGTAGCGGGCGGGGCACAGATACGCAGTATTTT. The gene calls are TRBV4-2 and TRBJ2-3; 7 nucleotides line up with TRBD2. Trimming took 1 base from V and 1 from J; bases not matched to a gene: 8. This CDR3 has 17 amino acids. The V gene's germline CDR1 is LGHNA and CDR2 YNFKEQ.

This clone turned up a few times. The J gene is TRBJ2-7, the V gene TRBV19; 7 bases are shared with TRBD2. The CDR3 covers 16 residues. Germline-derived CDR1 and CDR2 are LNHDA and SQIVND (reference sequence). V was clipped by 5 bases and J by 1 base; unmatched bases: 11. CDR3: CASSPAGRTGSYEQYF. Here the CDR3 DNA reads TGTGCCAGTAGTCCCGCCGGGAGGACGGGGTCCTACGAGCAGTACTTC.

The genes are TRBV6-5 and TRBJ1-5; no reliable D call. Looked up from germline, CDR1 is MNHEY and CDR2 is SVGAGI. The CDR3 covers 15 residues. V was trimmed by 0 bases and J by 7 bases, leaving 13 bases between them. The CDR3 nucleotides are TGTGCCAGCAGTTACTCCCCGGGTTCGGGGCAGCCCCAGCATTTT. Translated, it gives CASSYSPGSGQPQHF.

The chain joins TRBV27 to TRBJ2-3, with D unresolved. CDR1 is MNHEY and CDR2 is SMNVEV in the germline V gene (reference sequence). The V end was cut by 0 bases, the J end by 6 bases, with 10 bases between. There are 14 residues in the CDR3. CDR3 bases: TGTGCCAGCAGTTTATCTTGGGCATCTGATACGCAGTATTTT. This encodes CASSLSWASDTQYF.

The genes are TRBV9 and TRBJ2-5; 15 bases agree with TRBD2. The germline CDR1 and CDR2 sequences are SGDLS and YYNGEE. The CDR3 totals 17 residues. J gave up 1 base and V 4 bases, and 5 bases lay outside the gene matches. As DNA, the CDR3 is TGTGCCAGCAGCCCAGGGGGACTAGCGGGGGGCCAAGAGACCCAGTACTTC. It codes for CASSPGGLAGGQETQYF.

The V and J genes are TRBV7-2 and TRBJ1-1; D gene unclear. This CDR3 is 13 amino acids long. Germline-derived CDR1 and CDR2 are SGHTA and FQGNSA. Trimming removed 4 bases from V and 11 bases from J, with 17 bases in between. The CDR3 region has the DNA TGTGCCAGCAGCTCGACCGGGCCTCCCCGGGCTTTCTTT. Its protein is CASSSTGPPRAFF.

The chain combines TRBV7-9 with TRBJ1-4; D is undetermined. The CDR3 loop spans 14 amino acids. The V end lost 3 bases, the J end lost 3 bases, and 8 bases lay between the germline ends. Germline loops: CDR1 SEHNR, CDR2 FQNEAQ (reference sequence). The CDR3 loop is CASSFSGANEKLFF. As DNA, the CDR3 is TGTGCCAGCAGCTTCAGCGGGGCTAATGAAAAACTGTTTTTT.

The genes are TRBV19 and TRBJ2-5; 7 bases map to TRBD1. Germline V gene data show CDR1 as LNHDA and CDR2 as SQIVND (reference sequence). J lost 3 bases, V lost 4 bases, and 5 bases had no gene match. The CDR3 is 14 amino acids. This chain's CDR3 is CASSRDRAEETQYF. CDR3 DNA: TGTGCCAGTAGTAGAGACAGGGCCGAAGAGACCCAGTACTTC.